This TCR beta chain was sequenced for a study of human T cells and chemical hapten exposure. Study-level information: While the roughly 25-week study was under way, patients received diphenylcyclopropenone on the scalp every week.

MiXCR was run by TCRdb on the RACE reads, yielding one entry per CDR3 protein. The sample holds 90,000 to 110,000 distinct CDR3 sequences, nearly 35% seen once. Specified time point: patch test 3, about 24 weeks after DPC sensitization. Treatment denoted: therapeutic diphenylcyclopropenone sensitization with weekly scalp DPC. The CDR3 is 13 amino acids. Germline assignment: CDR1 SGDLS and CDR2 YYNGEE. Trimming pared 5 bases from V and 1 base from J, leaving 9 bases between. The J gene is TRBJ1-1, the V gene TRBV9, with a weak D call TRBD1 (5 bases). The source of this sequence is a man in his forties or fifties with alopecia areata. Some clones in this sample may be carry-over from other donors' samples. The source material was whole blood, sampled in connection with sensitization to the hapten diphenylcyclopropenone (DPC). CDR3 amino acids: CASSFTGNTEAFF. The CDR3 nucleotides are TGTGCCAGCAGTTTTACAGGGAACACTGAAGCTTTCTTT. Together with reference TRBV9 and TRBJ1-1, the CDR3 gives the full variable domain: DSGVTQTPKHLITATGQRVTLRCSPRSGDLSVYWYQQSLDQGLQFLIQYYNGEERAKGNILERFSAQQFPDLHSELNLSSLELGDSALYFCASSFTGNTEAFFGQGTRLTVV.